This paragraph covers one TCR beta chain sequence. CDR3 length: 15 amino acids. With 0 bases removed from V and 2 bases from J, the gap between germline ends came to 11 bases. CDR1 and CDR2 (germline): SGHKS, YYEKEE (reference sequence). This sample is drawn from a study of cytomegalovirus exposure and HLA in healthy donors. Primers: 60 Vbeta forward and 13 Jbeta reverse. The repertoire was sequenced with immunoSEQ multiplex PCR; TCRdb's copy has only in-frame clones and lacks some. There are under 120,000 clones in the sample; 55% to 75% occur only once, and approximately 3.8% lies in the top ten. The receptor was derived from a man aged 30-40 years in good health and CMV-seropositive. The V and J genes are TRBV5-5 and TRBJ1-2; no clear D. Sample: PBMCs. The CDR3 loop reads CASSLVHAANYGYTF. CDR3 nucleotides: TGTGCCAGCAGCTTGGTCCATGCGGCCAACTATGGCTACACCTTC.